This T cell receptor beta chain emerged from a study of blood T cell repertoires in COVID-19. Generated by immunoSEQ multiplex PCR, the TCRdb table keeps only in-frame clones and is missing some. This sample has 200,000 to 250,000 clones, with 80% to 90% found just once. This CDR3 region has 16 residues. Germline V gives CDR1 SQVTM, CDR2 ANQGSEA. The J segment lost 0 bases and the V segment lost 1 base, leaving 8 bases of the junction unmatched. Recovered Cohort 3 donors showed two negative PCRs, clearance, or symptom resolution. This chain joins TRBV29-1 and TRBJ1-1; 7 nucleotides match TRBD1. Sequences were obtained from PBMCs or T cells enriched from blood (not recorded which). This TCR was sampled from a man between 40 and 49 years old who had recovered from COVID-19. CDR3 bases: TGCAGCGTTGAAGGGTTCCAGGGGGTTATGAACACTGAAGCTTTCTTT. This sequence encodes CSVEGFQGVMNTEAFF. Full variable domain (remainder filled in from reference TRBV29-1 and TRBJ1-1): SAVISQKPSRDICQRGTSLTIQCQVDSQVTMMFWYRQQPGQSLTLIATANQGSEATYESGFVIDKFPISRPNLTFSTLTVSNMSPEDSSIYLCSVEGFQGVMNTEAFFGQGTRLTVV.